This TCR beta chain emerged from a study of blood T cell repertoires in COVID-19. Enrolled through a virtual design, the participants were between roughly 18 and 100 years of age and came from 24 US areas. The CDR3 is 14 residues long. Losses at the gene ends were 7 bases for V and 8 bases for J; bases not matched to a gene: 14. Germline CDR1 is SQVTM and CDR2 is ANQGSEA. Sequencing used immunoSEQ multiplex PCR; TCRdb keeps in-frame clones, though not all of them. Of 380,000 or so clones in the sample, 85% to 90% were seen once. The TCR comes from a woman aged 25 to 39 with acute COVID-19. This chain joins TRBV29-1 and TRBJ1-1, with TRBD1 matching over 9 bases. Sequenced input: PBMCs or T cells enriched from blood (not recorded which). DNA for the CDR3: TGCAGCGGACAACAGGGGGCAGCGGGCAGCGAAGCTTTCTTT. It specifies CSGQQGAAGSEAFF.